This T cell receptor beta chain emerged from a study of blood T cell repertoires in COVID-19 (dated by TCRdb to about 2020). Context from the whole study: The collaborator samples originated in the United States, Italy and Spain and spanned the acute and convalescent phases of COVID-19. The material from the prospective study consisted of cDNA or gDNA derived from T cells, B-cell-depleted T cells, or PBMCs. Subjects who had been exposed to COVID-19, were actively infected with it, or had recovered from it provided the deeply sampled blood TCRbeta repertoires that made up the dataset. The repertoires were released in a freely available public database meant as a resource for research on the immune response to SARS-CoV-2. The samples were drawn from two sources: the first 160 participants of the ongoing ImmuneRACE study, and some 1,300 subjects contributed by 6 global collaborators. Nearly every sample came with metadata listing a de-identified subject ID, COVID-19 status, age in years and sex. Where HLA class I and class II types were available, the types were taken from metadata supplied by the sample provider, not from assay-based typing. General study outcomes and caveats: The quantity of clinical and demographic metadata differed by source and by participant and was supplied without curation.

The immunoSEQ Assay, a bias-controlled multiplex PCR, was used to amplify TCRbeta CDR3 regions from genomic DNA. The paper's data handling went like this. The number of nucleated cells in each sample was estimated by amplification of reference gene primers within the assay. To quantify the absolute abundance of each unique TCRbeta CDR3 rearrangement, sequence reads were collapsed and filtered. For each sample, productive Simpson clonality was calculated by taking the square root of Simpson's diversity index across productive rearrangements. Here the immuneACCESS table is served through TCRdb, limited to in-frame sequences with V and J called. Missing clones are a known gap in these copies; in checked studies unresolved V genes cover under half, and the rest lacks a known reason. V, J and clone size reflect that table, while D and trimming were determined from the DNA. This sample lists roughly 220,000 clones; 75% to 90% were detected once. Under 4% of the sample belongs to the ten largest clones.

Comments on this clone: Its target antigen remains unknown. No base quality values were provided; no much bigger clone lies one nucleotide off.

The germline V gene (reference sequence) provides CDR1 SGHNT and CDR2 YYREEE. V sheds 0 bases and J sheds 2 bases, leaving 9 bases between their ends. The CDR3 measures 16 amino acids from cysteine to phenylalanine. Only the CDR3 DNA stays, 48 bases, in frame from base 1. Participants in the prospective study were aged about 18 to 95 years, lived in more than 20 United States geographic areas, and enrolled through a virtual design. To assign participants to cohorts, the prospective study relied on clinical history that participants themselves reported in a screening survey and a study questionnaire. Mobile phlebotomists in the prospective study collected whole blood, serum and a nasopharyngeal or oropharyngeal swab from every participant. Participants in the prospective study had the option to provide additional blood draws and questionnaires over a roughly 2-month period. Blood samples from the prospective study were shipped frozen or at room temperature prior to DNA extraction.

Here the chain combines TRBV5-4 and TRBJ2-6; the D region possibly corresponds to TRBD1 (5 bases align). Input material: PBMCs or T cells enriched from blood (not recorded which). The clonotype comes from a woman aged 18-29 years in a cohort exposed to, infected with or recovered from COVID-19 (not recorded which). At the DNA level, the sequence is TGTGCCAGCAGCTTGGTTTCAGGGACTGGGGCCAACGTCCTGACTTTC. This is translated as CASSLVSGTGANVLTF.